Below are 2 T cell receptor beta chains sequenced from a single sample in a study of early T cells in non-severe SARS-CoV-2 infection (TCRdb year 2021). The library relied on 5' RACE. The sequencer listed for this sample is NextSeq 500. The public sequencing data were trimmed at Q25 with fastp and processed into clonotypes with MiXCR by TCRdb, which kept only in-frame beta chains. Identical CDR3 protein sequences are pooled into one entry, listed with their most common genes and DNA. A total of roughly 60,000 distinct CDR3 sequences appear in this sample, around 13% of them only once. The ten most abundant clones make up 4% to 5% of the sample. Sequencing was done on a sample of whole blood. These receptors all come from an adult who was a healthcare worker with PCR-confirmed SARS-CoV-2 infection or an uninfected control (not recorded which).

J is TRBJ2-1 and V is TRBV20-1, with TRBD2 identical over 14 bases. V was clipped by 6 bases and J by 9 bases; unmatched bases: 1. Germline V gene sequence: CDR1 DFQATT, CDR2 SNEGSKA (reference sequence). The CDR3 spans 12 residues. The CDR3, as DNA: TGCAGTGCGGGACTAGCGGGGGCTGAGCAGTTCTTC. Encoded protein: CSAGLAGAEQFF.

This clonotype has a count of ten or more. The V and J genes are TRBV12-3 or TRBV12-4 and TRBJ2-7; a weak D match, TRBD1 (6 bases). The CDR3 extends over 14 amino acids. V gave up 6 bases and J gave up 4 bases, with 16 bases separating them. This CDR3 is CASSLGANGYEQYF. CDR3 DNA: TGTGCCAGCAGCTTGGGGGCGAACGGATACGAGCAGTACTTC.